This TCR beta chain was identified in a study of cytomegalovirus exposure and HLA in healthy donors. Study results and caveats: It was shown in a later analysis that HLA-associated TCR beta chains were more clonally expanded than other, equally common chains. Later analysis identified a missense DCLRE1C variant that was linked to TCR beta V- and J-gene trimming.

CDR3 length: 17 residues. The germline CDR1 and CDR2 sequences are SGDLS and YYNGEE. V trimming: 4 bases; J trimming: 2 bases; junction bases outside the gene matches: 8. Concerning this clone: Antigen: not known.

The donors were healthy bone marrow donors. PCR employed 60 Vbeta and 13 Jbeta primers. Produced via immunoSEQ multiplex PCR; TCRdb's table is partial and in-frame only. The sample yields about 280,000 clones, 80% to 90% seen once. The chain has TRBV9 and TRBJ2-3; 12 nucleotides line up with TRBD2. The source material was PBMCs. This sequence originates from a woman under 30 in good health and CMV-seronegative. The CDR3 reads CASSPRLAGALTDTQYF. In DNA, the CDR3 is TGTGCCAGCAGCCCCCGACTAGCGGGGGCCCTCACAGATACGCAGTATTTT.